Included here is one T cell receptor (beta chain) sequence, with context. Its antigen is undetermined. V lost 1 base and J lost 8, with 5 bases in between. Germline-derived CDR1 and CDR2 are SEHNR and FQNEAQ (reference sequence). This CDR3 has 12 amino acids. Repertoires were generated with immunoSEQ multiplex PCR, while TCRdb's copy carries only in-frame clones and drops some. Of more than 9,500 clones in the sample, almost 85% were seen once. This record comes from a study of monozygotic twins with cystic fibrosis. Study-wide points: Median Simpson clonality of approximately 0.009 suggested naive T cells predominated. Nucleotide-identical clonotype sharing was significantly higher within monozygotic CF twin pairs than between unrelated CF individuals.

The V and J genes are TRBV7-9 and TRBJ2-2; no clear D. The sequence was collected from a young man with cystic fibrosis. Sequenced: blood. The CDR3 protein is CASSLGEGELFF. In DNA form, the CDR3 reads TGTGCCAGCAGCTTAGGGGAAGGGGAGCTGTTTTTT.